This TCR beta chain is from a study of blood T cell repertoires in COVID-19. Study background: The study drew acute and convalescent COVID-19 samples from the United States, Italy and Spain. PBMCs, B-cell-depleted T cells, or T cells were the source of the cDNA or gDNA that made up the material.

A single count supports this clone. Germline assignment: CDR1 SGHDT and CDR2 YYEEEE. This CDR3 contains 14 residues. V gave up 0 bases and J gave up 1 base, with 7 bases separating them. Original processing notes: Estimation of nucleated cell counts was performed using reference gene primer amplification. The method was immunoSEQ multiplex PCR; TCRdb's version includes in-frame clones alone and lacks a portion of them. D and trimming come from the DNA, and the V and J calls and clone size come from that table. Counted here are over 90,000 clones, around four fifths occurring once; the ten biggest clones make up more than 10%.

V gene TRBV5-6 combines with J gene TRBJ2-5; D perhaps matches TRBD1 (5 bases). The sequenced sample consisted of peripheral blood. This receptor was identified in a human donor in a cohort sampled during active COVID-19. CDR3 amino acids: CASSLAGFQETQYF. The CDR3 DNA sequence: TGTGCCAGCAGCTTGGCAGGGTTCCAAGAGACCCAGTACTTC.